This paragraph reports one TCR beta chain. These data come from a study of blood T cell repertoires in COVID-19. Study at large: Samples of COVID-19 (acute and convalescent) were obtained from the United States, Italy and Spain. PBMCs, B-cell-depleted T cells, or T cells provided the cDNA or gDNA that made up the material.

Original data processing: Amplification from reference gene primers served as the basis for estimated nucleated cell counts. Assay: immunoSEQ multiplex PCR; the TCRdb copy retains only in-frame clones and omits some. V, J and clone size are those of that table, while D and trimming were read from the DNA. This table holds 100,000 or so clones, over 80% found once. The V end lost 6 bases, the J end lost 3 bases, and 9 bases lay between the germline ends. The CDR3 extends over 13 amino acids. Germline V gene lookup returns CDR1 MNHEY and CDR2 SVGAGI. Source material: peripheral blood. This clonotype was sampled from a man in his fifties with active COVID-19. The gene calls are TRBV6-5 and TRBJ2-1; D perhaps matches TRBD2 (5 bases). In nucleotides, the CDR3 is TGTGCCAGCAGATCCGGACTCTACAATGAGCAGTTCTTC. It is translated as CASRSGLYNEQFF.